This TCR beta chain is drawn from a study of cytomegalovirus exposure and HLA in healthy donors. Points on this clone: Different DNA sequences within this sample yield the same CDR3.

PCR amplification relied on 60 Vbeta primers (plus 13 Jbeta primers). Profiled with immunoSEQ multiplex PCR; TCRdb holds only in-frame clones, not every one. The sample records roughly 150,000 clones, about three fifths being singletons. The TCR originated in a woman aged 30 to 39 in good health and CMV-seropositive. The material sequenced was PBMCs.

CDR3 sequence: CASSPGQRGNEQFF. In DNA, the CDR3 is TGCGCCAGCAGCCCCGGACAGCGGGGGAATGAGCAGTTCTTC. The chain is built from TRBV5-1 and TRBJ2-1; 8 bases are a match to TRBD2. The germline CDR1 and CDR2 sequences are SGHRS and YFSETQ. The CDR3 is 14 residues long. Trimming took 4 bases from V and 7 from J; bases not matched to a gene: 7.